The 15 T cell receptor beta chains below all came from one sample that was sequenced in a study of CD8 T cells in ankylosing spondylitis. A single record per CDR3 protein comes from TCRdb applying MiXCR to the 5' RACE reads. Of about 240,000 distinct CDR3 sequences in the sample, roughly 8.6% are singletons; the top ten hold around 7%. Sequencing input: blood, either unsorted or a sorted T cell fraction (not recorded which). These receptors were collected from a male donor with ankylosing spondylitis or in good health (not recorded which).

This clonotype came up a few times. This rearrangement joins TRBV4-1 to TRBJ2-5, with 7 positions matching TRBD2. Germline CDR1 is MGHRA and CDR2 is YSYEKL. There are 15 residues in the CDR3. V was clipped by 1 base and J by 1 base; unmatched bases: 3. The DNA for the CDR3 is TGCGCCAGCAGCCAAGGGCGGGGGACCCAAGAGACCCAGTACTTC. Translated, it gives CASSQGRGTQETQYF.

This clonotype was detected many times. CDR3 sequence reads: CSARAIPGVSADTQYF. The DNA of the CDR3 is TGCAGTGCTAGAGCCATCCCGGGAGTCTCGGCAGATACGCAGTATTTT. J is TRBJ2-3 and V is TRBV20-1, with a weak D call TRBD2 (6 bases). Germline CDR1 and CDR2: DFQATT and SNEGSKA (reference sequence). V lost 1 base, J lost 4 bases, and 18 bases lay in between. The CDR3 consists of 16 residues.

This clonotype was detected ten times or more. The chain carries TRBV18 and TRBJ2-6, with D possibly being TRBD2 (6 bases). The CDR3 contains 16 residues. The germline gives CDR1 KGHSH, CDR2 LQKENI. V gave up 0 bases and J gave up 0 bases, with 6 bases separating them. The CDR3 sequence is CASSPPGGSGANVLTF. CDR3 sequence (DNA): TGTGCCAGCTCACCACCGGGGGGCTCTGGGGCCAACGTCCTGACTTTC.

This clonotype was counted ten times or more. The chain recombines TRBV10-3 with TRBJ2-1; 11 bases match TRBD2. The CDR3 consists of 15 residues. From germline, CDR1 is ENHRY and CDR2 SYGVKD. The ends lost 10 bases at V and 7 bases at J; junction bases unmatched: 12. Here the CDR3 reads CASTVAGGLVNEQFF. The DNA for the CDR3 is TGTGCCAGCACCGTAGCGGGAGGGCTCGTGAATGAGCAGTTCTTC.

This clonotype has a handful of counts. The CDR3 spells CASRPGLRNTQYF. Written as DNA, the CDR3 is TGTGCCAGCAGACCGGGACTCCGGAATACGCAGTATTTT. This chain uses TRBV6-1 with TRBJ2-3, with D perhaps TRBD2 (6 bases). V gave up 6 bases and J gave up 7 bases, with 14 bases separating them. CDR3 size: 13 residues. Germline CDR1 MNHNS, CDR2 SASEGT.

The genes are TRBV11-2 and TRBJ1-2; a possible D gene is TRBD1 (6 bases). Germline assignment: CDR1 SGHAT and CDR2 FQNNGV. The CDR3 has 14 residues. V was shortened by 5 bases and J by 4 bases, with 14 bases between the two germline ends. The CDR3 sequence: CASSPFTGPYGYTF. CDR3 sequence (DNA): TGTGCCAGCAGCCCTTTCACAGGGCCCTATGGCTACACCTTC.

This sequence joins TRBV29-1 and TRBJ2-5; D may be TRBD1 (7 bases). The germline V gene has CDR1 SQVTM and CDR2 ANQGSEA. Between the trimmed V and J ends, which lost 6 bases and 3 bases, there was a span of 11 bases. The CDR3 length is 12 residues. This CDR3 reads CSVAGQKETQYF. The DNA for the CDR3 is TGCAGCGTCGCGGGACAGAAAGAGACCCAGTACTTC.

The CDR3 loop is CASSLQRGAYNEQFF. The CDR3 coding sequence is TGTGCCAGCAGTTTACAGCGGGGGGCCTACAATGAGCAGTTCTTC. The gene calls are TRBV12-3 or TRBV12-4 and TRBJ2-1; 9 bases are a match to TRBD2. V lost 2 bases, J lost 2 bases, and 1 base stayed unmatched. The CDR3 is 15 residues long.

This clonotype was seen ten or more times. Here the CDR3 DNA reads TGCAGCGTTCCGACAGGGGGGACCTATGGCTACACCTTC. Protein sequence: CSVPTGGTYGYTF. The V gene is TRBV29-1, the J gene TRBJ1-2; 9 nucleotides match TRBD1. The CDR3 totals 13 residues. The V gene's germline CDR1 is SQVTM and CDR2 ANQGSEA. Losses at the gene ends were 5 bases for V and 4 bases for J; bases not matched to a gene: 5.

At least ten counts were recorded for this clonotype. The rearrangement uses TRBV11-2 and TRBJ2-3; the D gene is possibly TRBD2 (6 bases). Germline CDR1 is SGHAT and CDR2 is FQNNGV. This CDR3 contains 16 residues. The V and J ends lost 5 bases and 5 bases respectively, with 20 bases between them. For the CDR3, the DNA is TGTGCCAGCAGCCTCGTGGCGGGACCCCCTGGAGATACGCAGTATTTT. Amino acid sequence: CASSLVAGPPGDTQYF.

Many counts were recorded for this clonotype. The chain recombines TRBV20-1 with TRBJ2-6; D remains unclear. The length of the CDR3 is 16 residues. Germline CDR1 is DFQATT and CDR2 is SNEGSKA (reference sequence). In DNA, the CDR3 is TGCAACTCCCGTCGACCCTGCAACAATGGGGCCAACGTCCTGACTTTC. Amino acid sequence: CNSRRPCNNGANVLTF.

A few counts support this clonotype. The chain recombines TRBV12-3 or TRBV12-4 with TRBJ2-3, with 11 bases that match TRBD2. Trimming at V came to 4 bases and at J to 6 bases, leaving 6 bases not matched to a gene. The length of the CDR3 is 15 residues. In DNA, the CDR3 is TGTGCCAGCAGTTCAACTAGCGGGGGCGCGGATACGCAGTATTTT. It codes for CASSSTSGGADTQYF.

This clonotype appeared a few times. The chain has TRBV3-1 and TRBJ2-3; tentative D call: TRBD2 (5 bases). Germline assignment: CDR1 LGHDT and CDR2 YNNKEL (reference sequence). There are 14 residues in the CDR3. Trimming cost V 3 bases and J 2 bases, with 9 bases left between them. The CDR3 nucleotides are TGTGCCAGCAGCCATGCGGGTTACACAGATACGCAGTATTTT. Translation: CASSHAGYTDTQYF.

V is TRBV12-2 and J is TRBJ2-7; TRBD1 is taken as the D call from the table, unchecked against the DNA. TRBV12-2 is noted as a pseudogene. The CDR3 length is 13 residues. CDR3 DNA sequence: TGTGCAAGTCGCTGTCCAGGACTGGGCGAGCAGTACTTC. Its protein is CASRCPGLGEQYF.

This clonotype was seen ten or more times. This chain uses TRBV20-1 with TRBJ2-7, with TRBD1 matching over 7 bases. The CDR3 extends over 13 amino acids. The germline V gene has CDR1 DFQATT and CDR2 SNEGSKA (reference sequence). V was clipped by 6 bases and J by 6 bases; unmatched bases: 11. The CDR3 nucleotides are TGCAGTGCCTCCACAGGGGTGGTTAGCGAGCAGTACTTC. Translation: CSASTGVVSEQYF.